This T cell receptor beta chain was captured by sequencing in a study of graft-versus-host responses after intestinal transplantation (dated by TCRdb to 2020 to 2023). At the level of the whole study: Multivisceral, liver-intestinal, or isolated intestinal transplants were received by the recipients. Rather than being sequenced by the commercial service, samples from three later patients were sequenced in-house on an Illumina MiSeq and processed with MiXCR. Alloreactive clones were identified by sequencing pre-transplant mixed lymphocyte reaction products and comparing them with unstimulated pre-transplant donor and recipient T cells. After intestinal transplantation, graft-versus-host and host-versus-graft alloreactive T cell clones in the graft, circulation and bone marrow were tracked using bulk TCR-beta CDR3 sequencing. The cohort enrolled about two dozen intestinal transplant recipients, one of whom was a retransplant, and a few patients without pretransplant specimens were excluded. All recipients received anti-thymocyte globulin induction followed by maintenance tacrolimus and steroids for approximately 3 years. A peak of at least 4% donor T cells among recipient peripheral blood mononuclear cells was the definition used for donor T cell macrochimerism.

The full study reports these points: Patients with donor T cell macrochimerism had high GvH to HvG T cell clonal ratios in their allografts. Early after transplant, declines in HvG clones were associated with peak levels of circulating GvH clones. The conclusions were limited by the relatively low number and heterogeneity of the intestinal transplant patients. GvH clones were detected in recipient bone marrow, and some appeared earlier in ileal mucosa or blood, consistent with an intestinal mucosal origin.

Turning to this clone: What this receptor recognizes is not known. The sample holds no much larger clone one base away, and base qualities are not on file.

Libraries were prepared through the immunoSEQ multiplex PCR assay. For most patients, genomic DNA was isolated with the Qiagen DNeasy Blood and Tissue Kit and shipped frozen to Adaptive Biotechnologies for TCR sequencing. For most patients, genomic DNA was subjected to high-throughput TCR-beta CDR3 sequencing by Adaptive Biotechnologies. As for the authors' bioinformatics: TCR sequencing data for 18 patients were retrieved from Adaptive's ImmunoSEQ software; a few other patients were processed with MiXCR and VDJtools. CD4 versus CD8 sorting errors were corrected by removing sequences found in both subsets at a frequency ratio below 5:1. Because the origin of CDR3 nucleotide sequences shared between donor and recipient could not be assigned, those sequences were removed. To count as alloreactive, a clone needed at least 2-fold expansion over unstimulated cells and a minimum CFSE-low frequency of 0.002% (template counts) or 0.001% (read counts). Clones detected in sequenced pre-transplant spleen, lymph node, or MLR CFSE-low populations of the donor or recipient were defined as mappable. The cumulative frequency of alloreactive clones was calculated as a percentage of all sequences, weighted by copy number. Here the immuneACCESS table is served through TCRdb, limited to in-frame sequences with V and J called. Missing clones are a known gap in these copies; in checked studies unresolved V genes cover under half, and the rest lacks a known reason. D and trimming come from the DNA, and the V and J calls and clone size come from that table. A total of about 96,000 clones appear in this sample, 80% to 95% of them only once. The ten largest clonotypes hold 0.15% to 0.2% of the sample.

This sample's time point label indicates: cells obtained before transplantation from donor or recipient. CD3+CD4+ and CD3+CD8+ populations were FACS-sorted from unstimulated pre-transplant donor and recipient cells taken from spleen or lymph nodes. There are 17 amino acids in the CDR3, from cysteine to phenylalanine inclusive. CDR3 DNA only is kept here, 51 bases in frame from base 1. Here V drops 0 bases and J drops 5 bases, and the junction holds 6 bases not matched to any gene. CDR1 and CDR2 are read off the germline V gene as SGHDN and FVKESK. The rearranged segments are TRBV14 and TRBJ2-2; 10 bases in the junction line up with TRBD2. The input for sequencing was unstimulated CD4+ T cells sorted from spleen or lymph node cells, taken before intestinal transplant. The clonotype was recovered from a human donor who received an intestinal transplant. The sequence in DNA is TGTGCCAGCAGCCAAGATACTAGCGGGATGAGAACCGGGGAGCTGTTTTTT. This yields the protein CASSQDTSGMRTGELFF.